This T cell receptor beta chain is from a study of T cells in Graves' hyperthyroidism and ophthalmopathy (dated 2019 in TCRdb). Regarding the study in general: Peripheral blood was collected at initial diagnosis, before any treatment. Whether ophthalmopathy could be predicted prospectively was tested in an independent validation cohort made up of roughly 19 hyperthyroidism patients plus 17 patients who later progressed to ophthalmopathy. The paper describes TCR Vbeta CDR3 sequencing of 140 or so peripheral blood samples, made up of about 40 ophthalmopathy patients, roughly 75 hyperthyroidism patients and roughly 17 progressor patients. Thyroid tissue and blood T-cell repertoires from roughly 6 Graves' hyperthyroidism patients were also compared in the study. The 100 discovery patients were divided at random into training and test sets in a 7:3 ratio. After blood sampling, hyperthyroidism patients were treated with methimazole at a starting dose of 30 mg daily, and ophthalmopathy patients were treated with high-dose intravenous methylprednisolone. To identify TCR V-J signatures that set the groups apart, the researchers used a discovery cohort of 100 patients, made up of around 40 with Graves' ophthalmopathy and 57 with stable Graves' hyperthyroidism.

This clonotype was seen at least ten times. The specificity of this receptor is unknown. Qualities for individual bases were not recorded, and no much larger clone is one base off. Broader findings and caveats from the paper: In validation, the model predicted progression to ophthalmopathy a median of approximately 6.3 months before onset, with over 55% sensitivity and 72.22% specificity. No statistical method was used to fix the sample size in advance, and group allocation was not hidden from the investigators. Most expanded thyroid clonotypes (frequency above 0.001) were also detected in blood, a finding suggesting that blood repertoires may reflect thyroid immune responses. Ophthalmopathy was separated from stable hyperthyroidism by a 13 V-J signature model, with about 86% sensitivity and 81% to 83% specificity obtained in cross-validation and 80%/75% obtained in testing.

Here V drops 6 bases and J drops 4 bases, and the junction holds 11 bases not matched to any gene. CDR1 and CDR2, looked up from the germline V gene, are SGHRS and YFSETQ. From its cysteine to its phenylalanine, the CDR3 spans 16 amino acids. The DNA shown is the 48-base CDR3, in frame from base 1. TCR beta CDR3 regions were amplified from RNA transcripts. The TCR CDR3 was subjected to a first round of RT-PCR using the HTBI primer set and the Qiagen OneStep RT-PCR kit. A second multiplex PCR round built the libraries, followed by size selection and purification. Libraries were sequenced paired-end with 100 bp reads on an Illumina HiSeq2000. The original pipeline was this. SOAPnuke was used to process the raw data, removing reads that contained adapters or uncalled bases, had a mean Phred below 15, or lacked an exact match to the constant primer or identifier. COPE v1.2.5 was used to merge high-quality paired reads, and clonotypes were defined as unique nucleotide sequences. MiTCR v1.1 was used to align clonotypes to the IMGT TRBV, TRBD and TRBJ reference segments. Analysis was restricted to V-J combinations with a frequency above 0.0001, which covered roughly 99% of repertoires. A TCS score was defined as the ratio of F50 (clonal expansion) to E x V (chaos), with BLOSUM62-based TCRdist applied between CDR3 peptides within each V-J. Welch's t-statistics and random forest reduced 500 to 550 V-J features to some 14, which were used in a naive Bayes classifier (R e1071). The public reads were quality trimmed at Q25 with fastp and then assembled into clones with MiXCR by TCRdb, keeping productive beta chains. Records with the same CDR3 protein are collapsed into one entry carrying the most frequent genes and DNA. The authors' filters were not applied to this entry. In all, the sample holds a few hundred thousand distinct CDR3 sequences, and 15% to 20% of those were seen once. Together, the top ten hold approximately 18% of the sample.

Ophthalmopathy patients had moderately to severely active disease, with a Clinical Activity Score of 3 or more, a NOSPECS grade of 4 or more, and a disease duration of less than 3 months. Exclusion was applied to patients with uncontrolled infections, other autoimmune diseases, pregnancy or lactation. Clinical symptoms, serum thyroxine and TRAb, thyroid ultrasound, and orbital computed tomography formed the basis for the diagnoses. Ficoll-Paque density gradient centrifugation was used to isolate PBMCs from approximately 11 ml of fresh peripheral blood. Trizol reagent was used to extract total RNA, and RNA quality was then checked on an Agilent 2100 Bioanalyzer.

The receptor's source is a woman between 18 and 29 years old with Graves' ophthalmopathy. Sequenced input: blood. The V gene is TRBV5-1 and the J gene is TRBJ2-4, and 9 bases in between align with TRBD1. Here is the DNA: TGCGCCAGCACCCCGATGGGACAGGGAGAAAAAAACATTCAGTACTTC. Translated, it gives CASTPMGQGEKNIQYF.